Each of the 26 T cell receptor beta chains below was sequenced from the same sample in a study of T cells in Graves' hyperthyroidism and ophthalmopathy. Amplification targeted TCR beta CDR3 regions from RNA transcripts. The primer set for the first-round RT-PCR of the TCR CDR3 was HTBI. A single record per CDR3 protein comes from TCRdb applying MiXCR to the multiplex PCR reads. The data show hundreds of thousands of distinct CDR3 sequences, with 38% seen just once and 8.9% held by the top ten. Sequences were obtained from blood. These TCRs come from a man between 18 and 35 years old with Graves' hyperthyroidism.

Written as DNA, the CDR3 is TGTGCCAGCAGCTTCAAGCGGGCCGGACGAGAGCAGTACTTC. This codes for CASSFKRAGREQYF. V and J are TRBV7-2 and TRBJ2-7; perhaps TRBD2 as D (6 bases). Germline V CDR1 and CDR2: SGHTA, FQGNSA. With 3 bases removed from V and 7 bases from J, the gap between germline ends came to 16 bases. This CDR3 is 14 amino acids long.

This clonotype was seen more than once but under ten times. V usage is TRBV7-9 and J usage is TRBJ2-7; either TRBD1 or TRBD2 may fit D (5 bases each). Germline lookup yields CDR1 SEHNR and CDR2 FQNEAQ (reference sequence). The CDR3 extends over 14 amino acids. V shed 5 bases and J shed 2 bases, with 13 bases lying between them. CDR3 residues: CASSPSEGPYEQYF. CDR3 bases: TGTGCCAGCAGCCCCAGCGAGGGACCCTACGAGCAGTACTTC.

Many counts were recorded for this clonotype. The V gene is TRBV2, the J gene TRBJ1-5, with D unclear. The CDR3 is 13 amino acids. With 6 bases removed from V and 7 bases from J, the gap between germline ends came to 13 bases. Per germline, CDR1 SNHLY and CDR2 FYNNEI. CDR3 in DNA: TGTGCCAGCAGGCCATTCTCCCGACAGCCCCAGCATTTT. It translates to CASRPFSRQPQHF.

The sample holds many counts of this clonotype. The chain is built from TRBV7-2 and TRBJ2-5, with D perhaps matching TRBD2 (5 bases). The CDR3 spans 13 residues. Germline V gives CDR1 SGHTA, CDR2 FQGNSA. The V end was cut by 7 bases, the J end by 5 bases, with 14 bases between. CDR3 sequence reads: CASTSRSGETQYF. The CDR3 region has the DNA TGTGCCAGCACCTCCCGCTCGGGGGAGACCCAGTACTTC.

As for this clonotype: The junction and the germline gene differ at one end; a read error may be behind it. The CDR3 DNA reads TGTGCCAGTAGTATAGCGGGGGCGCCGAAAGGGGAGCTGCTTTTT. It translates to CASSIAGAPKGELLF. The chain couples TRBV19 to TRBJ2-2; D assignment may be TRBD1 or TRBD2 (6 bases each). The CDR3 covers 15 residues. The germline V gene has CDR1 LNHDA and CDR2 SQIVND (reference sequence).

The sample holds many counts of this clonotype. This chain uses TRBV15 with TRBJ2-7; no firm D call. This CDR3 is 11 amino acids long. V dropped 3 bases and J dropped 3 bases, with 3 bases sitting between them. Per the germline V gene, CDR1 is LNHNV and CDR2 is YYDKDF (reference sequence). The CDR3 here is CATSSGYEQYF. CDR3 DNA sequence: TGTGCCACCAGCAGTGGCTACGAGCAGTACTTC.

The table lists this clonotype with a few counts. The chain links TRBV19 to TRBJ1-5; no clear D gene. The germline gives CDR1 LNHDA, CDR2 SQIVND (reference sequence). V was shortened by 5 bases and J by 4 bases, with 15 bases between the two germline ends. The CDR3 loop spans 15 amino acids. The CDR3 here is CASSPLLGGNQPQHF. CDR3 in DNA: TGTGCCAGTAGTCCCCTTTTAGGAGGGAATCAGCCCCAGCATTTT.

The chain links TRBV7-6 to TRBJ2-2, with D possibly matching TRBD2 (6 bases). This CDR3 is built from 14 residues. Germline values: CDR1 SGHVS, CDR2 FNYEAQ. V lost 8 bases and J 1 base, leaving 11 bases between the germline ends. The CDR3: CASANSGNTGELFF. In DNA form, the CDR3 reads TGTGCCAGCGCGAATAGCGGGAACACCGGGGAGCTGTTTTTT.

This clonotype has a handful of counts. The CDR3 spells CASSLGEYHQPQHF. The CDR3 nucleotides are TGTGCCAGCAGCTTAGGAGAGTATCATCAGCCCCAGCATTTT. This rearrangement joins TRBV11-3 to TRBJ1-5, with D hard to call. The CDR3 loop spans 14 amino acids. V lost 1 base to trimming and J lost 5 bases, with 9 bases between them. Germline assignment: CDR1 SGHNT and CDR2 YENEEA.

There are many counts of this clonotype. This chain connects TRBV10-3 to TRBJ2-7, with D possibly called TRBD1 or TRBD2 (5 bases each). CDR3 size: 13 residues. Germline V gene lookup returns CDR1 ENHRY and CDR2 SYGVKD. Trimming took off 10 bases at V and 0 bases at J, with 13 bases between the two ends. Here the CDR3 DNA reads TGTGCCACCGGGGCGCCGCACTCCTACGAGCAGTACTTC. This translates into CATGAPHSYEQYF.

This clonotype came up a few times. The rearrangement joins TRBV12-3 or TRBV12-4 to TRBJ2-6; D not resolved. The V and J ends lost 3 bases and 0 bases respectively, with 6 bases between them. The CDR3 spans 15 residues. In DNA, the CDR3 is TGTGCCAGCAGTTTCTCGGGCTCTGGGGCCAACGTCCTGACTTTC. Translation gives CASSFSGSGANVLTF.

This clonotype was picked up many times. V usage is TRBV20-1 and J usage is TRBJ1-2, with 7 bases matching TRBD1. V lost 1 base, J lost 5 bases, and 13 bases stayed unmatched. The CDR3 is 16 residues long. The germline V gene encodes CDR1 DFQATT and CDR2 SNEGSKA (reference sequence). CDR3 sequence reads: CSARAGTAYSSYGYTF. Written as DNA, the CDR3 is TGCAGTGCTAGAGCCGGGACAGCATATTCCTCTTATGGCTACACCTTC.

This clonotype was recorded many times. The CDR3 nucleotides are TGTGCCAGCAGCGTGGGGACAGGTCGGGATGGCTACACCTTC. Protein product: CASSVGTGRDGYTF. The chain joins TRBV7-8 to TRBJ1-2; 8 bases match TRBD1. This CDR3 has 14 amino acids. V was clipped by 5 bases and J by 6 bases; unmatched bases: 8. The V gene's germline CDR1 is SGHVS and CDR2 FQNEAQ.

The CDR3 loop reads CASSLMARNQPQHF. The CDR3 DNA follows: TGTGCCAGCAGTTTAATGGCACGCAATCAGCCCCAGCATTTT. The chain recombines TRBV19 with TRBJ1-5; D is undetermined. CDR3 length: 14 amino acids. Trimming took 9 bases from V and 2 from J, leaving 14 bases between them. CDR1 and CDR2 from the germline V gene are LNHDA and SQIVND (reference sequence).

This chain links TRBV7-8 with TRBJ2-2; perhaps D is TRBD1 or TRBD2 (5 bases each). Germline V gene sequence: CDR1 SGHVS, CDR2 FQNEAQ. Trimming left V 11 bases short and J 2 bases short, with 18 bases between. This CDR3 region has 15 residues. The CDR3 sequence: CASHWDGLNTGELFF. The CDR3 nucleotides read TGTGCCTCACATTGGGACGGATTAAACACCGGGGAGCTGTTTTTT.

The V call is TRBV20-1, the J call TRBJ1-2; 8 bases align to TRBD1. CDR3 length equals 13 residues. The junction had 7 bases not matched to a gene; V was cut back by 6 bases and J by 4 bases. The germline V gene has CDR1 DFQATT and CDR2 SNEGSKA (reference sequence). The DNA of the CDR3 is TGCAGTGCAGCGGGACAGGTTCTCTATGGCTACACCTTC. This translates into CSAAGQVLYGYTF.

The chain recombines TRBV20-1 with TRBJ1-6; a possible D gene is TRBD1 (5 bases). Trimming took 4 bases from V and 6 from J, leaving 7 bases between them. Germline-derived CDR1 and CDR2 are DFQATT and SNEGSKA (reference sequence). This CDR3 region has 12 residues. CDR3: CSAIGGNSPLHF. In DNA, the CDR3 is TGCAGTGCTATTGGGGGTAATTCACCCCTCCACTTT.

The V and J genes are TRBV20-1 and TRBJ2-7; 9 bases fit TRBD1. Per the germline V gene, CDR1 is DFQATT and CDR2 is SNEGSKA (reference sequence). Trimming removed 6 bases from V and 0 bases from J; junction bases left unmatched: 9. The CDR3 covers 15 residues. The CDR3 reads CSAKAGTGSSYEQYF. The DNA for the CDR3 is TGCAGTGCCAAAGCCGGGACAGGGAGCTCCTACGAGCAGTACTTC.

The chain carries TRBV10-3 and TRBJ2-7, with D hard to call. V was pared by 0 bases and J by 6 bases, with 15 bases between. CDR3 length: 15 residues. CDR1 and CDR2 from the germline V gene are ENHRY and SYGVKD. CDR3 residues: CAISESPVGLGEQYF. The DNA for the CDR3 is TGTGCCATCAGTGAGTCTCCGGTAGGGCTCGGCGAGCAGTACTTC.

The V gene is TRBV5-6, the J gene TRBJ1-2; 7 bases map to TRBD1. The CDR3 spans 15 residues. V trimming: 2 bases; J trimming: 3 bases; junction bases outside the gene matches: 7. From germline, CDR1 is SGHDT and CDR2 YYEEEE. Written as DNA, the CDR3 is TGTGCCAGCAGCTTAACGACAGGGTGGGACTATGGCTACACCTTC. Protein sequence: CASSLTTGWDYGYTF.

The CDR3 protein is CSARAGFSYEQYF. The CDR3 DNA sequence: TGCAGTGCTAGAGCAGGGTTCTCCTACGAGCAGTACTTC. This chain uses TRBV20-1 with TRBJ2-7; TRBD1 is a possible D gene (5 bases). CDR1 is DFQATT, CDR2 SNEGSKA, per germline (reference sequence). V lost 1 base and J 0 bases, leaving 7 bases between the germline ends. The CDR3 totals 13 residues.

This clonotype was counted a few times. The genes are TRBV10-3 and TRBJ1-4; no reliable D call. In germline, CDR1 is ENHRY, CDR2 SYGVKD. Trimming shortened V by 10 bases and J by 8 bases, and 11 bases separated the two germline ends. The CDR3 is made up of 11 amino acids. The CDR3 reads CASRLAEKLFF. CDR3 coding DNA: TGTGCCAGCAGATTGGCAGAAAAACTGTTTTTT.

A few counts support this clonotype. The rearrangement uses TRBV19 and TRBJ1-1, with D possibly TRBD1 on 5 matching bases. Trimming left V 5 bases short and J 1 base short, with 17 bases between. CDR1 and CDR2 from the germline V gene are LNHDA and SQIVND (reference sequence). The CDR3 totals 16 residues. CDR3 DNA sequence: TGTGCCAGTAGTGCCGACAGCCACTCACAGAACACTGAAGCTTTCTTT. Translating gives CASSADSHSQNTEAFF. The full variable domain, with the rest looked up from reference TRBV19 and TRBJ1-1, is DGGITQSPKYLFRKEGQNVTLSCEQNLNHDAMYWYRQDPGQGLRLIYYSQIVNDFQKGDIAEGYSVSREKKESFPLTVTSAQKNPTAFYLCASSADSHSQNTEAFFGQGTRLTVV.

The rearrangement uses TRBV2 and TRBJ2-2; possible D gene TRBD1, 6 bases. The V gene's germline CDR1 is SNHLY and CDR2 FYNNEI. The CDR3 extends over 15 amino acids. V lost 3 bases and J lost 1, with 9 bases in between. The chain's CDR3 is CASSEMGQNTGELFF. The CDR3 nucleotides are TGTGCCAGCAGTGAGATGGGACAGAACACCGGGGAGCTGTTTTTT.

The CDR3, as DNA: TGCAGTGCTAGAGACTCGGGGCCCTCCTATCAGCCCCAGCATTTT. This sequence encodes CSARDSGPSYQPQHF. This chain uses TRBV20-1 with TRBJ1-5, with a weak D call TRBD1 (5 bases). This CDR3 spans 15 amino acids. CDR1 DFQATT and CDR2 SNEGSKA come from the germline V gene (reference sequence). Deletions cut 0 bases from V and 5 bases from J, with 14 bases between.

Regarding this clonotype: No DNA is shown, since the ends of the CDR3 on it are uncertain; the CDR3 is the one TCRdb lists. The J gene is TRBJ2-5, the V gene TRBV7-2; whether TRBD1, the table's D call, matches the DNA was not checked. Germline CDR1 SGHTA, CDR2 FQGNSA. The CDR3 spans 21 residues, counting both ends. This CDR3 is CASSFYICSARRQGTVETQYF.